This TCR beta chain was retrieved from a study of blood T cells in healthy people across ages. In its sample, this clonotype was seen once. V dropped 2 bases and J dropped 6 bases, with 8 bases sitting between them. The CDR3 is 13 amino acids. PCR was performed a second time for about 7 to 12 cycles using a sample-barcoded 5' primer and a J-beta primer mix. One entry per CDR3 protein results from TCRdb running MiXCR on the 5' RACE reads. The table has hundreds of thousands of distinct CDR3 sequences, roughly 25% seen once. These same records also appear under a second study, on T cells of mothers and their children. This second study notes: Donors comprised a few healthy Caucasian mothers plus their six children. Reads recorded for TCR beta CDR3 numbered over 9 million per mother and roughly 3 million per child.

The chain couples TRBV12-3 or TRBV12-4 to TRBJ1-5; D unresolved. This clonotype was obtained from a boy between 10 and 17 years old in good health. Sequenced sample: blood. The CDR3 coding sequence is TGTGCCAGCAGTTTAAGTGGGGTTCAGCCCCAGCATTTT. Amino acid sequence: CASSLSGVQPQHF.